The 17 T cell receptor beta chains below were found in one sample sequenced in a study of identical twins. TCRdb re-derived calls from the 5' RACE reads in MiXCR, one entry per CDR3 protein. In the table there are fewer than 800,000 distinct CDR3 sequences, 7.1% of which are singletons. The sample also formed part of further work on yellow fever vaccine responses in identical twins.

The sample was PBMCs. The origin of the receptors is a young woman in good health.

V gene TRBV2 combines with J gene TRBJ2-3, with 16 bases identical to TRBD2. This CDR3 is 22 amino acids long. With V trimmed by 6 bases and J by 4 bases, 22 bases remained unmatched. CDR1 and CDR2 (germline): SNHLY, FYNNEI. CDR3 residues: CASRVAQNRGTSGRATSDTQYF. DNA for the CDR3: TGTGCCAGCAGGGTAGCCCAGAACCGTGGGACTAGCGGGAGGGCCACATCAGATACGCAGTATTTT.

As DNA, the CDR3 is TGCAGTGCTAGGGAAACAGGGTTGCGCACTGAAGCTTTCTTT. Its protein is CSARETGLRTEAFF. The V gene is TRBV20-1, the J gene TRBJ1-1; D may be TRBD1 (6 bases). The CDR3 contains 14 residues. V lost 3 bases to trimming and J lost 4 bases, with 15 bases between them. Germline lookup yields CDR1 DFQATT and CDR2 SNEGSKA (reference sequence).

This clonotype was found a few times. J is TRBJ2-7 and V is TRBV2; D remains ambiguous. The V and J ends lost 0 bases and 3 bases respectively, with 6 bases between them. This CDR3 has 13 residues. Germline V CDR1 and CDR2: SNHLY, FYNNEI. CDR3 nucleotide sequence: TGTGCCAGCAGTGAAGCTCCATACTACGAGCAGTACTTC. Residues: CASSEAPYYEQYF.

The chain recombines TRBV2 with TRBJ1-1; D not certain. V was trimmed by 3 bases and J by 3 bases, leaving 8 bases between them. In germline, CDR1 is SNHLY, CDR2 FYNNEI. The CDR3 contains 13 residues. CDR3 loop: CASSDSPDTEAFF. The CDR3, as DNA: TGTGCCAGCAGTGACAGCCCTGACACTGAAGCTTTCTTT.

This clonotype appeared a few times. The chain is built from TRBV10-3 and TRBJ2-7; D remains unclear. Germline loops: CDR1 ENHRY, CDR2 SYGVKD. V lost 0 bases, J lost 2 bases, and 8 bases lay in between. The CDR3 runs to 14 residues. CDR3: CAISESVGTYEQYF. The CDR3 DNA sequence: TGTGCCATCAGTGAGTCTGTGGGAACCTACGAGCAGTACTTC.

The genes are TRBV20-1 and TRBJ2-1; maybe TRBD2 (5 bases). The germline V gene has CDR1 DFQATT and CDR2 SNEGSKA (reference sequence). V gave up 2 bases and J gave up 8 bases, with 16 bases separating them. The CDR3 has 14 amino acids. DNA of the CDR3: TGCAGTGCTAGAAGAGGGAATATGATCGATGAGCAGTTCTTC. Its protein is CSARRGNMIDEQFF.

Ten or more counts support this clonotype. The gene calls are TRBV6-1 and TRBJ2-1; possibly TRBD1 or TRBD2 for D (6 bases each). Germline CDR1 MNHNS, CDR2 SASEGT. The CDR3 runs to 16 residues. V lost 6 bases and J 9 bases, leaving 24 bases between the germline ends. CDR3 region: CASRDIGGLVAGEQFF. As DNA, the CDR3 is TGTGCCAGCAGGGATATAGGGGGGTTGGTCGCTGGTGAGCAGTTCTTC.

The table lists this clonotype with a few counts. This rearrangement joins TRBV27 to TRBJ2-7; 7 bases line up with TRBD1. In germline, CDR1 is MNHEY, CDR2 SMNVEV (reference sequence). Trimming cost V 5 bases and J 6 bases; bases outside gene matches: 10. The CDR3 contains 14 residues. The CDR3 reads CASSTQQTGVEQYF. DNA for the CDR3: TGTGCCAGCAGTACACAACAAACAGGGGTCGAGCAGTACTTC.

J is TRBJ2-5 and V is TRBV6-1; 8 bases map to TRBD2. V was clipped by 6 bases and J by 5 bases; unmatched bases: 11. CDR1 MNHNS and CDR2 SASEGT come from the germline V gene. This CDR3 contains 15 residues. The CDR3 is CASSHGGAGKETQYF. CDR3 bases: TGTGCCAGCAGCCACGGGGGGGCCGGGAAGGAGACCCAGTACTTC.

The genes are TRBV18 and TRBJ1-1, with TRBD1 as a possible D gene (6 bases). There are 15 residues in the CDR3. Germline CDR1 is KGHSH and CDR2 is LQKENI. V lost 1 base to trimming and J lost 0 bases, with 9 bases between them. CDR3 sequence: CASSPRGQVNTEAFF. The CDR3 coding sequence is TGTGCCAGCTCACCACGGGGACAAGTGAACACTGAAGCTTTCTTT.

This clonotype was counted at least ten times. V and J are TRBV12-3 or TRBV12-4 and TRBJ2-2; possibly TRBD2 for D (6 bases). Trimming removed 6 bases from V and 2 bases from J, with 16 bases in between. The CDR3 spans 16 residues. For the CDR3, the DNA is TGTGCCAGCAGAACCCTACTAGCTCTAAACACCGGGGAGCTGTTTTTT. This codes for CASRTLLALNTGELFF.

Many counts were recorded for this clonotype. The rearrangement joins TRBV5-1 to TRBJ2-5; 7 nucleotides match TRBD2. Germline CDR1 reads SGHRS; CDR2 reads YFSETQ. The V and J ends lost 5 bases and 5 bases, in that order; junction bases with no gene match: 6. The CDR3 sequence is 13 residues long. DNA of the CDR3: TGCGCCAGCAGGTTTCGGGACTATGAGACCCAGTACTTC. Translation gives CASRFRDYETQYF.

This clonotype was counted only a few times. The chain links TRBV5-1 to TRBJ1-5, with D hard to call. The CDR3 is made up of 14 amino acids. Per germline, CDR1 SGHRS and CDR2 YFSETQ. V was trimmed by 4 bases and J by 3 bases, leaving 11 bases between them. CDR3 in DNA: TGCGCCAGCAGCCGTGGACCGCTCAATCAGCCCCAGCATTTT. Amino acids: CASSRGPLNQPQHF.

This chain uses TRBV5-1 with TRBJ2-2, with 8 bases fitting TRBD2. There are 16 residues in the CDR3. Trimming took 1 base from V and 5 from J; bases not matched to a gene: 7. The germline V gene has CDR1 SGHRS and CDR2 YFSETQ. The CDR3 loop is CASSLTGGRGTGELFF. The CDR3 DNA is TGCGCCAGCAGCTTGACGGGGGGGCGCGGAACCGGGGAGCTGTTTTTT.

This clonotype was picked up a small number of times. The CDR3 loop is CASSLGQSNYEQYV. The CDR3 DNA follows: TGTGCCAGCAGCTTAGGACAGAGTAACTACGAGCAGTACGTC. The rearrangement uses TRBV7-9 and TRBJ2-7, with a tentative D call TRBD1 (5 bases). The V end lost 1 base, the J end lost 3 bases, and 10 bases lay between the germline ends. The CDR3 has 14 residues. Germline V gene data show CDR1 as SEHNR and CDR2 as FQNEAQ (reference sequence).

There are many counts of this clonotype. This rearrangement joins TRBV7-9 to TRBJ2-1; no clear D gene. The V and J ends lost 6 bases and 8 bases respectively, with 14 bases between them. The CDR3 totals 13 residues. Germline CDR1 and CDR2: SEHNR and FQNEAQ (reference sequence). The CDR3 DNA sequence: TGTGCCAGCAGTTATTTCTCCCACGATGAGCAGTTCTTC. This codes for CASSYFSHDEQFF.

V gene TRBV4-1 combines with J gene TRBJ2-1; tentatively, D is TRBD1 (6 bases). Germline V gives CDR1 MGHRA, CDR2 YSYEKL. The V and J ends lost 0 bases and 7 bases respectively, with 22 bases between them. This CDR3 contains 18 residues. In nucleotides, the CDR3 is TGCGCCAGCAGCCAAGATCCCTCCTTAACAGGGTTGGAGAATGAGCAGTTCTTC. This codes for CASSQDPSLTGLENEQFF.